These 9 T cell receptor beta chains originate from one sample sequenced in a study of T cells in Graves' hyperthyroidism and ophthalmopathy. Amplification yielded TCR beta CDR3 regions, with RNA transcripts as the source. Primed by the HTBI set, a first-round RT-PCR was run on the TCR CDR3. MiXCR, applied by TCRdb to the multiplex PCR reads, yields one record per CDR3 protein. The sample lists around 440,000 distinct CDR3 sequences, more than 15% seen once, with over 7.5% in the top ten. The sequenced sample consisted of blood. The receptors were sampled from a woman between 18 and 30 years old with Graves' hyperthyroidism.

This clonotype was recorded at least ten times. The chain links TRBV10-3 to TRBJ2-1; D ambiguous. Trimming removed 2 bases from V and 1 base from J, with 15 bases in between. Germline CDR1 ENHRY, CDR2 SYGVKD. This CDR3 comprises 17 residues. CDR3 sequence reads: CAISEVRQIPSYNEQFF. In nucleotides, the CDR3 is TGTGCCATCAGTGAGGTGAGGCAGATCCCATCCTACAATGAGCAGTTCTTC.

This clonotype occurred a few times. The V call is TRBV4-1, the J call TRBJ1-6; unclear D gene. There are 17 residues in the CDR3. The V gene's germline CDR1 is MGHRA and CDR2 YSYEKL. The V gene lost 1 base and the J gene lost 9 bases, with 19 bases spanning the gap. This chain's CDR3 is CASSQVYRGIRGSPLHF. The CDR3 DNA sequence: TGCGCCAGCAGCCAAGTGTACAGAGGAATCCGAGGTTCACCCCTCCACTTT.

V is TRBV7-9 and J is TRBJ1-5; a possible D gene is TRBD1 (6 bases). Trimming took off 4 bases at V and 0 bases at J, with 16 bases between the two ends. In germline, CDR1 is SEHNR, CDR2 FQNEAQ (reference sequence). The CDR3 runs to 17 residues. CDR3 protein: CASSWTARLHSNQPQHF. The CDR3 coding sequence is TGTGCCAGCAGCTGGACAGCTCGCTTGCATAGCAATCAGCCCCAGCATTTT. Using reference TRBV7-9 and TRBJ1-5 for the parts outside the CDR3, the full variable domain is DTGVSQNPRHKITKRGQNVTFRCDPISEHNRLYWYRQTLGQGPEFLTYFQNEAQLEKSRLLSDRFSAERPKGSFSTLEIQRTEQGDSAMYLCASSWTARLHSNQPQHFGDGTRLSIL.

This clonotype has ten or more counts. CDR3 residues: CASSDNSPLHF. The CDR3 bases are TGTGCCAGCAGTGACAATTCACCCCTCCACTTT. V is TRBV2 and J is TRBJ1-6; D remains ambiguous. Trimming stripped 3 bases from V and 7 bases from J, with 1 base between. The germline gives CDR1 SNHLY, CDR2 FYNNEI. The CDR3 consists of 11 residues.

The CDR3 is CASSLGSTGMAEKLFF. DNA for the CDR3: TGCGCCAGCAGCTTAGGCAGTACTGGAATGGCTGAAAAACTGTTTTTT. The V gene is TRBV5-1, the J gene TRBJ1-4; D unresolved. CDR3 length equals 16 residues. Trimming took 2 bases from V and 7 from J, leaving 18 bases between them. CDR1 and CDR2 (germline): SGHRS, YFSETQ.

This clonotype was found once. V gene TRBV12-3 or TRBV12-4 combines with J gene TRBJ1-1, with D hard to call. The CDR3 runs 14 residues. V lost 6 bases, J lost 7 bases, and 18 bases lay in between. CDR3 amino acids: CASSMDRRGDEAFF. The CDR3 coding sequence is TGTGCCAGCAGCATGGACCGCCGTGGGGATGAAGCTTTCTTT.

This clonotype was counted ten times or more. The J gene is TRBJ1-4, the V gene TRBV28, with D possibly being TRBD1 (5 bases). Per germline, CDR1 MDHEN and CDR2 SYDVKM. The CDR3 extends over 18 amino acids. V was cut by 4 bases and J by 1 base, with 19 bases left in between. CDR3 DNA: TGTGCCAGCAGTTCCCTTAGGCAGGGTTGGAGAACTAATGAAAAACTGTTTTTT. Protein sequence: CASSSLRQGWRTNEKLFF.

This rearrangement joins TRBV7-8 to TRBJ2-3, with TRBD2 matching 8 bases. This CDR3 has 16 amino acids. CDR1 SGHVS and CDR2 FQNEAQ come from the germline V gene. V lost 6 bases, J lost 0 bases, and 8 bases stayed unmatched. Written as DNA, the CDR3 is TGTGCCAGCAGTTCGGGTAGCGGGGCTAGCACAGATACGCAGTATTTT. Protein product: CASSSGSGASTDTQYF.

The chain joins TRBV29-1 to TRBJ2-1; TRBD1 matches at 7 bases. The CDR3 consists of 14 residues. Germline V gene sequence: CDR1 SQVTM, CDR2 ANQGSEA. The V and J ends lost 3 bases and 0 bases, in that order; junction bases with no gene match: 2. Written as DNA, the CDR3 is TGCAGCGTTGACGGACAGGTCTCCTACAATGAGCAGTTCTTC. Protein product: CSVDGQVSYNEQFF.